Below are 17 T cell receptor beta chains sequenced from a single sample in a study of T cells in Graves' hyperthyroidism and ophthalmopathy (dated by TCRdb to the late 2010s). The library was prepared using multiplex PCR. The instrument was an Illumina HiSeq 2000. TCR beta CDR3 regions were amplified from RNA transcripts. A first-round RT-PCR of the TCR CDR3 used the HTBI primer set with the Qiagen OneStep RT-PCR kit. TCRdb itself trimmed the public reads at Q25 with fastp, ran MiXCR and retained productive beta chains. Rows with one shared CDR3 protein collapse into an entry with the most common genes and DNA. This sample gives more than 300,000 distinct CDR3 sequences in total; about 15% of them show up just once. Together, the top ten hold approximately 23% of the sample. The sequencing input was blood. These receptors were collected from a woman aged 25 to 39 with Graves' hyperthyroidism.

This clonotype has just a few counts. V and J are TRBV7-2 and TRBJ2-4; TRBD1 is a possible D gene (5 bases). CDR1 SGHTA and CDR2 FQGNSA come from the germline V gene. V was clipped by 3 bases and J by 7 bases, with 13 bases between them. This CDR3 contains 14 residues. The CDR3 reads CASSLGLSGNIQYF. CDR3 nucleotide sequence: TGTGCCAGCAGCTTGGGCCTATCAGGGAACATTCAGTACTTC.

This clonotype was detected ten times or more. The rearrangement uses TRBV10-3 and TRBJ1-6, with D possibly matching TRBD1 (6 bases). V was pared by 3 bases and J by 8 bases, with 8 bases between. Germline-derived CDR1 and CDR2 are ENHRY and SYGVKD. The CDR3 is 13 amino acids. The CDR3 loop is CAISEQGHSPLHF. DNA for the CDR3: TGTGCCATCAGTGAACAGGGTCATTCACCCCTCCACTTT.

The V call is TRBV10-3, the J call TRBJ1-2; 9 bases align to TRBD1. V was clipped by 8 bases and J by 7 bases; unmatched bases: 8. Germline assignment: CDR1 ENHRY and CDR2 SYGVKD. This CDR3 is 13 amino acids long. The CDR3 region has the DNA TGTGCCATCTCGGACAGGGGATGGTCTGGCTACACCTTC. Protein: CAISDRGWSGYTF.

This clonotype was detected ten times or more. The CDR3, as DNA: TGCAGTGCTAGTGACCCTAGCGGGAACCCCCTCAATGAGCAGTTCTTC. It is translated as CSASDPSGNPLNEQFF. The chain recombines TRBV20-1 with TRBJ2-1; 9 bases are a match to TRBD2. The junction had 12 bases not matched to a gene; V was cut back by 3 bases and J by 6 bases. Germline-derived CDR1 and CDR2 are DFQATT and SNEGSKA (reference sequence). The length of the CDR3 is 16 residues.

With regard to this clonotype: This may be a read error: a much more frequent sequence differs by one nucleotide. V is TRBV14 and J is TRBJ1-2; D gene ambiguous. Germline V CDR1 and CDR2: SGHDN, FVKESK. The CDR3 contains 13 residues. For the CDR3, the DNA is TGTGCCAGCAGCAAGGAAGTGGACTATGGCCACACCTTC. This gives the protein CASSKEVDYGHTF.

This clonotype has ten or more counts. J is TRBJ2-3 and V is TRBV7-9; D is ambiguous. Germline CDR1 is SEHNR and CDR2 is FQNEAQ (reference sequence). This CDR3 spans 15 amino acids. Trimming took off 3 bases at V and 0 bases at J, with 10 bases between the two ends. The CDR3 here is CASSFGQTSTDTQYF. CDR3 nucleotide sequence: TGTGCCAGCAGCTTCGGTCAGACTAGCACAGATACGCAGTATTTT. The variable domain in full, completed from reference TRBV7-9 and TRBJ2-3, reads DTGVSQNPRHKITKRGQNVTFRCDPISEHNRLYWYRQTLGQGPEFLTYFQNEAQLEKSRLLSDRFSAERPKGSFSTLEIQRTEQGDSAMYLCASSFGQTSTDTQYFGPGTRLTVL.

In its sample, this clonotype was seen many times. The V call is TRBV28, the J call TRBJ2-7; tentatively, D is TRBD2 (7 bases). Trimming took off 6 bases at V and 5 bases at J, with 20 bases between the two ends. The CDR3 loop spans 15 amino acids. Per germline, CDR1 MDHEN and CDR2 SYDVKM. The CDR3 DNA follows: TGTGCCAGCAGCCACGGGGGGCAGGGGTTGCACGAGCAGTACTTC. This sequence encodes CASSHGGQGLHEQYF.

This chain links TRBV2 with TRBJ1-5; unclear D gene. The CDR3 length is 14 residues. V was trimmed by 4 bases and J by 11 bases, leaving 18 bases between them. CDR1 and CDR2 from the germline V gene are SNHLY and FYNNEI. CDR3 DNA sequence: TGTGCCAGCAGTGCGTCCCCCGGCGTTGTGACCCAGCATTTT. Protein sequence: CASSASPGVVTQHF.

There are many counts of this clonotype. The rearrangement joins TRBV20-1 to TRBJ2-4; D is unclear. V lost 6 bases, J lost 0 bases, and 15 bases lay in between. The CDR3 totals 15 residues. Germline CDR1 and CDR2: DFQATT and SNEGSKA (reference sequence). The CDR3: CSAEPIIQAKNIQYF. The CDR3 DNA reads TGCAGTGCCGAACCTATCATACAAGCCAAAAACATTCAGTACTTC.

J is TRBJ2-2 and V is TRBV10-3; D perhaps matches TRBD1 (6 bases). The germline V and J ends were trimmed by 10 bases and 5 bases, with 17 bases remaining between them. This CDR3 spans 14 amino acids. CDR1 and CDR2 from the germline V gene are ENHRY and SYGVKD. CDR3 in amino acids: CATRDKVITGELFF. The CDR3 DNA reads TGTGCCACTCGGGACAAAGTAATAACCGGGGAGCTGTTTTTT.

Many counts were recorded for this clonotype. J is TRBJ2-1 and V is TRBV28, with TRBD1 identical over 9 bases. Looked up from germline, CDR1 is MDHEN and CDR2 is SYDVKM. The V segment lost 3 bases and the J segment 7 bases; nucleotides outside the gene matches: 7. The CDR3 contains 15 residues. The CDR3 reads CASSLPGTGRNEQFF. The CDR3 coding sequence is TGTGCCAGCAGTTTGCCGGGGACAGGGAGAAATGAGCAGTTCTTC.

This clonotype has at least ten counts. The V and J genes are TRBV27 and TRBJ1-2, with 10 bases aligning to TRBD1. J gave up 13 bases and V 5 bases, and 16 bases lay outside the gene matches. The V gene's germline CDR1 is MNHEY and CDR2 SMNVEV (reference sequence). The CDR3 consists of 15 residues. CDR3 protein: CASSPSPTGGASCTF. The CDR3 DNA reads as TGTGCCAGCAGTCCGTCTCCGACAGGGGGCGCGTCGTGCACCTTC.

This chain connects TRBV5-6 to TRBJ2-7; the D is unclear. Germline V CDR1 and CDR2: SGHDT, YYEEEE. There are 13 residues in the CDR3. Trimming stripped 3 bases from V and 3 bases from J, with 10 bases between. Here the CDR3 DNA reads TGTGCCAGCAGCTGGGATTCCAACTACGAGCAGTACTTC. It translates to CASSWDSNYEQYF.

Regarding this clonotype: The conserved final phenylalanine or tryptophan is absent from the CDR3, which likely points to a read error. V gene TRBV29-1 combines with J gene TRBJ2-5, with D hard to call. This CDR3 contains 12 residues. Per the germline V gene, CDR1 is SQVTM and CDR2 is ANQGSEA. The ends were cut back, 6 bases at V and 4 bases at J, with 12 bases in the middle. CDR3 amino acids: CSVQSGLETQYV. CDR3 coding DNA: TGCAGCGTGCAGTCCGGCCTAGAGACCCAGTACGTC.

Comment on this clonotype: A single base separates this from a much larger clone, so it may be a read error. The chain links TRBV27 to TRBJ2-4, with 7 bases identical to TRBD2. Germline trimming cut 6 bases from V and 5 bases from J; bases unmatched to any gene: 16. The germline gives CDR1 MNHEY, CDR2 SMNVEV (reference sequence). The CDR3 is made up of 17 amino acids. This CDR3 reads CASRPEEGRSGENIQYF. CDR3 DNA: TGTGCCAGCAGACCAGAAGAGGGCCGGAGCGGGGAAAACATTCAGTACTTC.

On this clonotype: A much larger clone is a single base away; this may be a read error. The chain combines TRBV28 with TRBJ2-5; 8 bases align to TRBD1. The CDR3 has 14 residues. V lost 3 bases, J lost 5 bases, and 5 bases stayed unmatched. Germline loops: CDR1 MDHEN, CDR2 SYDVKM. This CDR3 is CASSFQDRVETQYF. As DNA, the CDR3 is TGTGCCAGCAGTTTCCAGGACAGGGTTGAGACCCAGTACTTC.

The sample holds many counts of this clonotype. The chain is built from TRBV24-1 and TRBJ2-3, with a tentative D call TRBD1 (6 bases). CDR1 is KGHDR and CDR2 is SFDVKD in the germline V gene. The CDR3 has 13 amino acids. Trimming pared 8 bases from V and 5 bases from J, leaving 13 bases between. The CDR3 sequence is CATMGTTVDTQYF. CDR3 DNA: TGTGCCACCATGGGGACAACGGTAGATACGCAGTATTTT.